This T cell receptor beta chain derives from a study of human T cells and chemical hapten exposure. About the research overall: All through the roughly 25-week study, the scalp of each patient received diphenylcyclopropenone doses weekly.

The time point: patch test 1, 2 weeks after DPC sensitization. Documented treatment: therapeutic diphenylcyclopropenone sensitization with weekly scalp DPC. This clonotype was found many times. MiXCR was run by TCRdb on the RACE reads, yielding one entry per CDR3 protein. The sample has about 340,000 distinct CDR3 sequences; about 7% are singletons. The CDR3 is 15 residues long. Germline-derived CDR1 and CDR2 are SGHTA and FQGNSA. V lost 5 bases to trimming and J lost 0 bases; unmatched junction nucleotides: 5. This TCR was recovered from a young woman with alopecia areata. Some clones in this sample may be carry-over from other donors' samples. The source material was whole blood, sampled in connection with sensitization to the hapten diphenylcyclopropenone (DPC). The V call is TRBV7-2, the J call TRBJ2-3, with TRBD1 matching over 7 bases. The CDR3 here is CASSPGQPSTDTQYF. CDR3 nucleotide sequence: TGTGCCAGCAGCCCGGGACAGCCTAGCACAGATACGCAGTATTTT.